Sequencing of this TCR beta chain was carried out in a study of T cells after yellow fever vaccination. Study overall: Those fractions that held only low numbers of cells were prepared using the SMART-Seq v4 Ultra Low Input RNA kit.

The sample holds many counts of this clonotype. Its antigen is unknown. CDR3 size: 13 residues. Germline V gene sequence: CDR1 SGHRS, CDR2 YFSETQ. The trim removed 9 bases at V and 7 bases at J, leaving 7 bases unmatched. General study findings and limits: Booster sampling recovered most clones from primary vaccination (around 97% CD4, roughly 86% CD8). Contamination of FACS-sorted repertoires by abundant clonotypes from the bulk population could occur.

UMIs and a universal primer site were added when TCR cDNA was made by 5'RACE template switching. TCRdb re-called the 5' RACE reads through MiXCR, storing one row per CDR3 protein. This sample has about 340,000 distinct CDR3 sequences, with about 4% found just once. This TCR derives from a man between 18 and 35 years old who received the YFV17D yellow fever vaccine. The starting material was PBMCs, obtained 5 days after the yellow fever booster vaccination. This rearrangement joins TRBV5-1 to TRBJ2-1; 10 nucleotides line up with TRBD1. The CDR3 loop is CATRTGGRNEQFF. DNA for the CDR3: TGCGCCACAAGGACAGGGGGGAGGAATGAGCAGTTCTTC.